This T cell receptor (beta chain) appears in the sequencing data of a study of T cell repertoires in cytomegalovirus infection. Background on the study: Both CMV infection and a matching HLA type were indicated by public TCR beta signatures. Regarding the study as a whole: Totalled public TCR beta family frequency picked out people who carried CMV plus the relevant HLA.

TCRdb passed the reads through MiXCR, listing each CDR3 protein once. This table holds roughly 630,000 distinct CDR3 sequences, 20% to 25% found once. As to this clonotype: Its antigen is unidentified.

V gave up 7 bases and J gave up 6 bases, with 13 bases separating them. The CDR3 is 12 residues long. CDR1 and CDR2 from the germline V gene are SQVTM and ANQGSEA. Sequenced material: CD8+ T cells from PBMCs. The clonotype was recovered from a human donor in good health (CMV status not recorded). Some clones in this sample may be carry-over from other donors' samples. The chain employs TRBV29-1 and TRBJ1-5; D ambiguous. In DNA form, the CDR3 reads TGCAGCGCCAAGCGAAAGGGTCAGCCCCAGCATTTT. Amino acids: CSAKRKGQPQHF.